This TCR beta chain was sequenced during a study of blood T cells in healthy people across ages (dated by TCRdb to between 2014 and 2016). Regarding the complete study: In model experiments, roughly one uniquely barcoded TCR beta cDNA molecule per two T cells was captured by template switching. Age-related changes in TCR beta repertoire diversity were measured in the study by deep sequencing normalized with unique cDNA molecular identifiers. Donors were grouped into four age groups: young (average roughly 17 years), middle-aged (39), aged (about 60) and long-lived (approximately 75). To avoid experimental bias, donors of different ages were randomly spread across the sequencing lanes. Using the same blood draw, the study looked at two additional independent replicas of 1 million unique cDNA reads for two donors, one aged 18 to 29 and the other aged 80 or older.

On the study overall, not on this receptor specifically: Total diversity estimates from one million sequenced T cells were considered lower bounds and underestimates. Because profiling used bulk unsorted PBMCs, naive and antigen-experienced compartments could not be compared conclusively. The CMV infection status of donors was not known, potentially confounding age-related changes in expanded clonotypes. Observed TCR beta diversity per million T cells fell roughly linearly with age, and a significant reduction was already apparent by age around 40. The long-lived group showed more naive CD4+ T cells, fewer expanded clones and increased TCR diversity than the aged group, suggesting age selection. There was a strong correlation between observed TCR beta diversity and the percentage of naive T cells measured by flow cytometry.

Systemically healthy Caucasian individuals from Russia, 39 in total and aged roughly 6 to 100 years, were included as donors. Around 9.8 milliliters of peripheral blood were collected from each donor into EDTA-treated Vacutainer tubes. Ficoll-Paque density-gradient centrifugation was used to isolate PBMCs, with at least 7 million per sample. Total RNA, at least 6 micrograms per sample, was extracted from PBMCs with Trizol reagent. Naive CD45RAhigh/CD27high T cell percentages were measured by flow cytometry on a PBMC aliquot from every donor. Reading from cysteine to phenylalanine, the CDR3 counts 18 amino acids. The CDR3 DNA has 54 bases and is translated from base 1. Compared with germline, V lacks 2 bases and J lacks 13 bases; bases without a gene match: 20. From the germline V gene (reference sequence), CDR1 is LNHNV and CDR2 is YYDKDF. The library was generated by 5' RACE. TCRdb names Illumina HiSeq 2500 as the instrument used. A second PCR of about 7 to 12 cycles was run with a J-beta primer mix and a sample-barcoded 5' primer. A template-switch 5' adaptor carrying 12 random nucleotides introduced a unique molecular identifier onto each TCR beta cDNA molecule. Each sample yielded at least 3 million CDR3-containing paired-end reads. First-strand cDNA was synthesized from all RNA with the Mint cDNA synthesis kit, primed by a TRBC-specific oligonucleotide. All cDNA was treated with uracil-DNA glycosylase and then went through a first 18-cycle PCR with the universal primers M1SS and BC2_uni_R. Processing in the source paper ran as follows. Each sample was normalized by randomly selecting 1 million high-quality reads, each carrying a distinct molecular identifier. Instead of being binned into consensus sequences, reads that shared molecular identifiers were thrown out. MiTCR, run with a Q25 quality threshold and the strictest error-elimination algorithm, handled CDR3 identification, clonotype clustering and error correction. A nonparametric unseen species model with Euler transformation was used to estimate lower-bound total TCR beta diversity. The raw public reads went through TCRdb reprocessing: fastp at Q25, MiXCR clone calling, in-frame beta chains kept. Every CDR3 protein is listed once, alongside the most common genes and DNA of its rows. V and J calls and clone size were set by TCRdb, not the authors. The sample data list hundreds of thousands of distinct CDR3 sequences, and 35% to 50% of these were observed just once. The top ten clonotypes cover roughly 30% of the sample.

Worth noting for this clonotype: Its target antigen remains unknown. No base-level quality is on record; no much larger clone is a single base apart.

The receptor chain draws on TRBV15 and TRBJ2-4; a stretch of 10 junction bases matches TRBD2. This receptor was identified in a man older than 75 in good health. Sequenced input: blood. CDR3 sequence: CATSRRRTSGLSYNEQYF. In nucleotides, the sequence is TGTGCCACCAGCAGACGCCGGACTAGCGGCCTTTCCTACAATGAGCAGTACTTC. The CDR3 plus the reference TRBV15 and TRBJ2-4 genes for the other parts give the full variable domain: DAMVIQNPRYQVTQFGKPVTLSCSQTLNHNVMYWYQQKSSQAPKLLFHYYDKDFNNEADTPDNFQSRRPNTSFCFLDIRSPGLGDTAMYLCATSRRRTSGLSYNEQYFGAGTRLSVL.